Described below is a single T cell receptor (beta chain) sequence and its context. This CDR3 comprises 14 residues. CDR1 and CDR2 from the germline V gene are MNHEY and SVGAGI. V lost 6 bases, J lost 4 bases, and 3 bases stayed unmatched. The data were obtained in a study of blood T cell repertoires in COVID-19. Across the whole study: Sample material is recorded as cDNA or gDNA derived from T cells, B-cell-depleted T cells, or PBMCs.

Sequenced by immunoSEQ multiplex PCR; TCRdb stores in-frame clones only, minus some. In the table there are hundreds of thousands of clones, 86% of which are singletons. The V gene is TRBV6-5, the J gene TRBJ2-2, with TRBD1 matching 9 bases. Source material: PBMCs or T cells enriched from blood (not recorded which). This sequence was found in a woman aged 25 to 39 who had been exposed to COVID-19. The CDR3 region has the DNA TGTGCCAGCAGCCACAGGGGGCGCACCGGGGAGCTGTTTTTT. It codes for CASSHRGRTGELFF.